This TCR beta chain was captured by sequencing in a study of OX40 agonist ivuxolimab in advanced cancers. Study information: The dose-escalation cohort was around 83% male, with a mean age of 60 years, ranging about 20 to 79. Under the entry rules, prior anti-PD-1, anti-PD-L1 or anti-CTLA-4 therapy was allowed, and approximately 40% had some. General study points: Some nonresponders also had low normalized T-cell clonal expansion. Dosing at 0.1 to 3.0 mg/kg was accompanied by clonal expansion of CD4+ and CD8+ blood T cells by week 6.

Only in-frame clones appear in the TCRdb table, and some are missing; sequencing was by immunoSEQ multiplex PCR. The data show about 65,000 clones, 91% seen once. After removal of 7 bases from V and 3 bases from J, the junction contained 5 bases not matched to a gene. Germline-derived CDR1 and CDR2 are SQVTM and ANQGSEA. This CDR3 has 13 amino acids. Comments on this clone: The antigen is not known.

The chain uses TRBV29-1 and TRBJ2-3, with 9 bases that match TRBD1. The input for sequencing was CD4+ or CD8+ T cells sorted from blood, taken in a trial of the OX40 agonist ivuxolimab. This TCR was recovered from an adult with an advanced solid tumor such as melanoma, head and neck, liver or kidney cancer. As DNA, the CDR3 is TGCAGCGCTCTGGACAGGGGAACAGATACGCAGTATTTT. This gives the protein CSALDRGTDTQYF.